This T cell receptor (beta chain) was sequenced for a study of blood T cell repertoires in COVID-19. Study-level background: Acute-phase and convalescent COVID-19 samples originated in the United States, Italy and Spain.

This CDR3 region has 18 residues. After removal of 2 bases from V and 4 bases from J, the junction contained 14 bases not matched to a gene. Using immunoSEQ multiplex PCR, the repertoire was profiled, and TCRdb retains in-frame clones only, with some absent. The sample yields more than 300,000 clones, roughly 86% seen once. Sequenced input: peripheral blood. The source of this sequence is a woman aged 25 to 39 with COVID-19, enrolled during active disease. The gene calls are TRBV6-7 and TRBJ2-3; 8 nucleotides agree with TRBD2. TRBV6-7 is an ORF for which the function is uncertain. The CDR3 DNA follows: TGTGCCAGCAGTTACCCCGGGACTAGGTTGCGGGGTGCAGATACGCAGTATTTT. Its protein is CASSYPGTRLRGADTQYF.